The following is a T cell receptor (beta chain) sequence with its context. The antigen is not known. These donors, healthy bone marrow donors, were studied. The sample originates from a study of cytomegalovirus exposure and HLA in healthy donors. Study-wide findings and caveats: Sequencing likely generated an artifact that appeared as a cluster of highly shared sequence variants. Earlier analysis looked at TCR beta V segments, and most were productive about 87% or about 30% of the time.

In the PCR, 60 Vbeta and 13 Jbeta primers were used. The assay was immunoSEQ multiplex PCR, and TCRdb's table has in-frame clones only and misses some. The sample totals under 150,000 clones. V dropped 4 bases and J dropped 1 base, with 7 bases sitting between them. The CDR3 extends over 13 amino acids. Germline V CDR1 and CDR2: MGHRA, YSYEKL. The chain employs TRBV4-1 and TRBJ1-2; tentative D call: TRBD1 (5 bases). Sequencing was performed on PBMCs. The origin of this receptor is a man aged 35 to 55 in good health and CMV-seronegative. CDR3 sequence: CASSPTVNYGYTF. The CDR3 coding sequence is TGCGCCAGCAGCCCGACAGTTAACTATGGCTACACCTTC.